This T cell receptor beta chain was recorded in a study of blood T cell repertoires in COVID-19. This table comes from immunoSEQ multiplex PCR, and its TCRdb copy is limited to in-frame clones, with some not included. The repertoire holds a few hundred thousand clones, with 88% as singletons. V lost 7 bases, J lost 6 bases, and 12 bases stayed unmatched. In germline, CDR1 is MDHEN, CDR2 SYDVKM. The CDR3 runs to 15 residues. Assignment of participants to cohorts was predicated upon participant-reported clinical history. The chain employs TRBV28 and TRBJ2-1; 7 bases line up with TRBD2. The sequence derives from a woman between 55 and 75 years old in a cohort exposed to, infected with or recovered from COVID-19 (not recorded which). Sequencing used PBMCs or T cells enriched from blood (not recorded which). CDR3 amino acids: CASKGRDVTRNEQFF. The CDR3 nucleotides are TGTGCCAGCAAAGGGAGGGATGTAACGCGCAATGAGCAGTTCTTC.